This T cell receptor beta chain was sequenced in a study of blood T cell repertoires in COVID-19. Looking at the study overall: PBMCs, B-cell-depleted T cells, or T cells provided the cDNA or gDNA that made up the material.

CDR3 size: 11 residues. CDR1 is MGHDK and CDR2 is SYGVNS in the germline V gene. The V end was cut by 8 bases, the J end by 7 bases, with 11 bases between. Authors' analysis steps: For nucleated cells, counts were estimated from reference gene primer amplification. The assay was immunoSEQ multiplex PCR, and TCRdb's table has in-frame clones only and misses some. The DNA gave D and trimming, while V, J and clone size come from that table. The sample holds 300,000 to 350,000 clones, 80% to 90% seen once. The sample was peripheral blood. The sequence came from a woman aged 45-59 years with COVID-19, enrolled during active disease. This chain uses TRBV25-1 with TRBJ1-2, with D tentatively TRBD1 (6 bases). CDR3 amino acids: CASGPGVGYTF. In nucleotides, the CDR3 is TGTGCCAGCGGACCAGGGGTTGGCTACACCTTC.